Given below is one T cell receptor (beta chain) in context. TCRdb recomputed calls from the RT-PCR reads with MiXCR, one row per CDR3 protein. The sample shows some 640,000 distinct CDR3 sequences, about 14% of them seen only once. This entry is derived from a study of response to subunit inactivated influenza vaccine. Germline CDR1 reads SGDLS; CDR2 reads YYNGEE. J lost 6 bases, V lost 3 bases, and 8 bases had no gene match. The CDR3 is 16 amino acids. The genes are TRBV9 and TRBJ2-3, with 12 bases lining up with TRBD2. This receptor was identified in a man aged 50-59 years who received an inactivated influenza vaccine. The sequencing used PBMCs from blood, collected 14 to 15 days before vaccination. CDR3 amino acids: CASSATGLAGGDTQYF. The CDR3 nucleotides read TGTGCCAGCAGCGCGACGGGACTAGCGGGCGGGGATACGCAGTATTTT.